These 12 T cell receptor beta chains were sequenced from one sample in a study of technical replicates of blood from a handful of donors. The table came from immunoSEQ multiplex PCR; TCRdb's copy has only in-frame clones and leaves some out. The sample records some 84,000 clones, around nine tenths being singletons. Sequenced material: T cells isolated from PBMCs. These receptor sequences come from a human donor in good health.

The rearrangement uses TRBV29-1 and TRBJ2-7, with TRBD2 as a possible D gene (5 bases). Per the germline V gene, CDR1 is SQVTM and CDR2 is ANQGSEA. This CDR3 has 11 amino acids. The ends were cut back, 7 bases at V and 3 bases at J, with 10 bases in the middle. The CDR3 nucleotides are TGCAGCGCTGGGAGTGTCTACGAGCAGTACTTC. Amino acid sequence: CSAGSVYEQYF.

The chain carries TRBV7-9 and TRBJ1-2; 7 bases align to TRBD1. Germline V gives CDR1 SEHNR, CDR2 FQNEAQ (reference sequence). The J segment lost 4 bases and the V segment lost 7 bases, leaving 6 bases of the junction unmatched. The CDR3 runs to 13 residues. CDR3 coding DNA: TGTGCCAGCATTTCAGGGACAGTCTATGGCTACACCTTC. Translated, it gives CASISGTVYGYTF.

The rearrangement uses TRBV5-1 and TRBJ2-3; D is unclear. CDR3 length equals 14 residues. CDR1 and CDR2 from the germline V gene are SGHRS and YFSETQ. Trimming removed 0 bases from V and 3 bases from J, with 8 bases in between. The CDR3: CASSLVQRTDTQYF. DNA of the CDR3: TGCGCCAGCAGCTTGGTACAGAGAACAGATACGCAGTATTTT.

This clone was recorded a few times. The chain combines TRBV7-9 with TRBJ1-1; TRBD1 aligns across 11 bases. Germline V lookup: CDR1 SEHNR, CDR2 FQNEAQ (reference sequence). The V gene end was trimmed by 0 bases and the J gene end by 7 bases; junction bases not matched to a gene: 10. The CDR3 spans 17 residues. The DNA of the CDR3 is TGTGCCAGCAGCTTAGCGTCTGGACAGGGGGCGCGGCGTGAAGCTTTCTTT. Its protein product is CASSLASGQGARREAFF.

The chain has TRBV7-2 and TRBJ2-1; 9 bases line up with TRBD2. This CDR3 has 19 amino acids. The V and J ends lost 7 bases and 5 bases, in that order; junction bases with no gene match: 21. Germline V gene sequence: CDR1 SGHTA, CDR2 FQGNSA. Written as DNA, the CDR3 is TGTGCCAGCACCATGAATCCTAGCGGGATGCGAATCCTCCACAATGAGCAGTTCTTC. Translating it yields CASTMNPSGMRILHNEQFF.

The chain combines TRBV7-9 with TRBJ2-7, with D perhaps TRBD2 (5 bases). Germline CDR1 SEHNR, CDR2 FQNEAQ (reference sequence). The ends were cut back, 5 bases at V and 4 bases at J, with 21 bases in the middle. The CDR3 is made up of 16 amino acids. CDR3 in amino acids: CASSDFSAQQRYEQYF. DNA for the CDR3: TGTGCCAGCAGCGACTTTAGCGCCCAACAGAGGTACGAGCAGTACTTC.

The chain carries TRBV28 and TRBJ2-1; maybe TRBD1 (6 bases). Germline values: CDR1 MDHEN, CDR2 SYDVKM. V gave up 6 bases and J gave up 3 bases, with 15 bases separating them. This CDR3 is 15 amino acids long. The CDR3 DNA sequence: TGTGCCAGCAGGTCCGACAGGACGATCTACAATGAGCAGTTCTTC. Protein: CASRSDRTIYNEQFF.

This chain joins TRBV2 and TRBJ1-1, with D unresolved. The CDR3 runs to 14 residues. The germline CDR1 and CDR2 sequences are SNHLY and FYNNEI. V shed 2 bases and J shed 3 bases, with 10 bases lying between them. The DNA for the CDR3 is TGTGCCAGCAGTGAACCTCACGGGGACACTGAAGCTTTCTTT. Its protein is CASSEPHGDTEAFF.

In this sample, this clone turned up a few times. This chain links TRBV1 with TRBJ1-5; the table assigns TRBD1, which was not confirmed against the DNA. TRBV1 constitutes a pseudogene. This CDR3 has 11 residues. CDR3 sequence (DNA): TGCACCAGCAGCCAAGTACATACCCAGCATTTT. As protein: CTSSQVHTQHF.

The chain recombines TRBV30 with TRBJ2-3; 11 bases fit TRBD2. V shed 2 bases and J 5 bases; nucleotides not matched to a gene: 3. The CDR3 is 14 residues long. CDR1 and CDR2 (germline): GTSNPN, SVGIG (reference sequence). This chain's CDR3 is CAWSLAGGVDTQYF. CDR3 DNA sequence: TGTGCCTGGAGTCTAGCGGGAGGAGTAGATACGCAGTATTTT. Full variable domain (remainder filled in from reference TRBV30 and TRBJ2-3): SQTIHQWPATLVQPVGSPLSLECTVEGTSNPNLYWYRQAAGRGLQLLFYSVGIGQISSEVPQNLSASRPQDRQFILSSKKLLLSDSGFYLCAWSLAGGVDTQYFGPGTRLTVL.

V gene TRBV19 combines with J gene TRBJ2-7; D is ambiguous. The ends were cut back, 3 bases at V and 1 base at J, with 7 bases in the middle. This CDR3 contains 13 residues. Germline CDR1 LNHDA, CDR2 SQIVND (reference sequence). CDR3 amino acids: CASSMSLSYEQYF. The CDR3 DNA reads as TGTGCCAGTAGTATGAGCCTTTCCTACGAGCAGTACTTC.

This clone came up once. The V call is TRBV2, the J call TRBJ2-2; 10 nucleotides align to TRBD2. V dropped 8 bases and J dropped 4; count of bases not matched to a gene: 4. The CDR3 runs to 14 residues. Germline-derived CDR1 and CDR2 are SNHLY and FYNNEI. The CDR3, as DNA: TGTGCCAGCGTCTCTAGCGGGAGCACCGGGGAGCTGTTTTTT. Translating it yields CASVSSGSTGELFF. Using reference TRBV2 and TRBJ2-2 for the parts outside the CDR3, the full variable domain is EPEVTQTPSHQVTQMGQEVILRCVPISNHLYFYWYRQILGQKVEFLVSFYNNEISEKSEIFDDQFSVERPDGSNFTLKIRSTKLEDSAMYFCASVSSGSTGELFFGEGSRLTVL.